Each of the 14 T cell receptor beta chains below was sequenced from the same sample in a study of shared clonotypes between healthy human individuals. In the naive CD8 group, cells lacked CD45RO and were positively selected for CCR7, so terminally differentiated effector memory CD45RA+ cells were left out. Here immunoSEQ multiplex PCR was the method, and the copy in TCRdb shows in-frame clones only, minus some. The data contain about 820,000 clones, roughly 92% of them singletons. The specimen sequenced was naive CD8+ T cells sorted from blood. The receptors were sampled from a man aged 25 to 45 in good health.

The rearrangement uses TRBV7-9 and TRBJ1-2; 7 nucleotides agree with TRBD1. CDR1 and CDR2 (germline): SEHNR, FQNEAQ (reference sequence). This CDR3 spans 14 amino acids. The junction had 7 bases not matched to a gene; V was cut back by 5 bases and J by 4 bases. The CDR3 loop is CASSEDRRGYGYTF. CDR3 bases: TGTGCCAGCAGCGAGGACAGGCGCGGCTATGGCTACACCTTC. The full variable domain, in which reference TRBV7-9 and TRBJ1-2 provide the parts outside the CDR3, is DTGVSQNPRHKITKRGQNVTFRCDPISEHNRLYWYRQTLGQGPEFLTYFQNEAQLEKSRLLSDRFSAERPKGSFSTLEIQRTEQGDSAMYLCASSEDRRGYGYTFGSGTRLTVV.

The genes are TRBV5-8 and TRBJ2-1; 13 nucleotides align to TRBD2. Trimming cost V 2 bases and J 6 bases; bases outside gene matches: 2. The CDR3 covers 15 residues. Germline loops: CDR1 SGHTS, CDR2 YDEGEE. The CDR3 region is CASSFGTSGINEQFF. CDR3 nucleotides: TGTGCCAGCAGCTTCGGGACTAGCGGGATCAATGAGCAGTTCTTC.

The V call is TRBV7-6, the J call TRBJ2-7; 14 positions match TRBD2. The CDR3 sequence is 18 residues long. Per germline, CDR1 SGHVS and CDR2 FNYEAQ. Losses at the gene ends were 4 bases for V and 0 bases for J; bases not matched to a gene: 8. The CDR3 sequence: CASSSRLAGGLVSYEQYF. The CDR3 nucleotides read TGTGCCAGCAGCTCTCGACTAGCGGGAGGGCTCGTCTCCTACGAGCAGTACTTC.

This sequence joins TRBV5-1 and TRBJ1-5, with D maybe TRBD1 (5 bases). CDR3 length: 15 amino acids. V was pared by 7 bases and J by 2 bases, with 16 bases between. Per the germline V gene, CDR1 is SGHRS and CDR2 is YFSETQ. The CDR3 region has the DNA TGCGCCAGCGCCGGGCTTTTGGGGGGCAATCAGCCCCAGCATTTT. Amino acids: CASAGLLGGNQPQHF.

About this clone itself: Other DNA variants within this sample encode the same CDR3. This chain connects TRBV10-3 to TRBJ1-1; D gene ambiguous. V was cut by 0 bases and J by 7 bases, with 6 bases left in between. CDR1 is ENHRY and CDR2 is SYGVKD in the germline V gene. The CDR3 length is 12 residues. The CDR3 sequence: CAISESSLEAFF. CDR3 sequence (DNA): TGTGCCATCAGTGAGTCGAGTCTTGAAGCTTTCTTT.

The chain couples TRBV7-8 to TRBJ2-5; a possible D gene is TRBD1 (5 bases). V was shortened by 5 bases and J by 5 bases, with 18 bases between the two germline ends. Germline loops: CDR1 SGHVS, CDR2 FQNEAQ. The CDR3 runs 15 residues. CDR3 sequence: CASSTRQWGGETQYF. The DNA for the CDR3 is TGTGCCAGCAGCACGCGACAGTGGGGTGGGGAGACCCAGTACTTC. The whole variable domain, filled in from reference TRBV7-8 and TRBJ2-5, reads GAGVSQSPRYKVAKRGQDVALRCDPISGHVSLFWYQQALGQGPEFLTYFQNEAQLDKSGLPSDRFFAERPEGSVSTLKIQRTQQEDSAVYLCASSTRQWGGETQYFGPGTRLLVL.

The genes are TRBV11-2 and TRBJ2-7, with D perhaps given as TRBD1 or TRBD2 (5 bases each). Germline V gene data show CDR1 as SGHAT and CDR2 as FQNNGV. This CDR3 has 17 residues. Trimming cost V 5 bases and J 0 bases, with 20 bases left between them. The CDR3 bases are TGTGCCAGCAGCCCTTCGGGAATGCAGGGCTTCTCCTACGAGCAGTACTTC. It is translated as CASSPSGMQGFSYEQYF.

This rearrangement joins TRBV5-1 to TRBJ2-1, with 10 bases fitting TRBD2. The CDR3 runs to 14 residues. Germline V CDR1 and CDR2: SGHRS, YFSETQ. V lost 4 bases and J lost 8; bases outside the gene matches: 6. The CDR3 DNA is TGCGCCAGCAGCCCCTACCTAGCGGGAGATGAGCAGTTCTTC. It specifies CASSPYLAGDEQFF.

This chain connects TRBV11-3 to TRBJ1-1; D uncertain. The CDR3 runs to 16 residues. CDR1 SGHNT and CDR2 YENEEA come from the germline V gene. V was trimmed by 5 bases and J by 4 bases, leaving 20 bases between them. The CDR3 loop is CASSPPQEEGGTEAFF. DNA of the CDR3: TGTGCCAGCAGCCCCCCTCAAGAAGAAGGAGGCACTGAAGCTTTCTTT.

The V call is TRBV27, the J call TRBJ2-7, with 7 bases that match TRBD1. The V gene end was trimmed by 5 bases and the J gene end by 9 bases; junction bases not matched to a gene: 10. The CDR3 length is 13 residues. The germline CDR1 and CDR2 sequences are MNHEY and SMNVEV (reference sequence). The CDR3 DNA reads as TGTGCCAGCAGTCCGGGGACAGTTCTGGGGCAGTACTTC. Protein product: CASSPGTVLGQYF.

The rearrangement links TRBV30 to TRBJ2-3; D remains ambiguous. The germline V gene encodes CDR1 GTSNPN and CDR2 SVGIG (reference sequence). The CDR3 sequence is 14 residues long. Trimming removed 0 bases at V and 2 bases at J, with 9 bases between. CDR3 protein: CAWSVLPPTDTQYF. The CDR3 nucleotides are TGTGCCTGGAGTGTGCTACCACCCACAGATACGCAGTATTTT.

The rearrangement joins TRBV7-2 to TRBJ2-7, with D tentatively TRBD1 (6 bases). With 1 base removed from V and 2 bases from J, the gap between germline ends came to 12 bases. Germline CDR1 SGHTA, CDR2 FQGNSA. The CDR3 runs 15 residues. This chain's CDR3 is CASSLEGTIAYEQYF. The CDR3 nucleotides are TGTGCCAGCAGCTTAGAAGGGACAATCGCCTACGAGCAGTACTTC.

The chain recombines TRBV9 with TRBJ2-1, with no clear D. V lost 3 bases, J lost 2 bases, and 15 bases lay in between. The CDR3 is 16 amino acids. Looked up from germline, CDR1 is SGDLS and CDR2 is YYNGEE. The CDR3 DNA sequence: TGTGCCAGCAGCGCGACCCGAACTACTACCTACAATGAGCAGTTCTTC. Translation: CASSATRTTTYNEQFF.

The chain links TRBV29-1 to TRBJ1-1; D is possibly TRBD1 (5 bases). The germline gives CDR1 SQVTM, CDR2 ANQGSEA. Trimming left V 4 bases short and J 4 bases short, with 10 bases between. This CDR3 has 12 amino acids. CDR3 sequence: CSVVWGITEAFF. The CDR3 DNA reads TGCAGCGTTGTTTGGGGGATCACTGAAGCTTTCTTT.